A single sample gave rise to the 15 T cell receptor beta chains below, sequenced in a study of beta chain features in type 1 diabetes. The isolated RNA, all of it, was reverse transcribed, so expressed TCRB transcripts were what got sequenced. Sequencing was performed with immunoSEQ multiplex PCR; in TCRdb, only in-frame clones are kept and a portion is missing. Of 200,000 to 250,000 clones in the sample, roughly 30% are singletons; the top ten hold roughly 4%. The sequenced material came from central memory CD4+ T cells from blood. Receptor source: a man in his thirties or forties in good health.

This clone was seen repeatedly, ten times or more. The rearrangement joins TRBV7-2 to TRBJ2-1; D is possibly TRBD1 (6 bases). Between the trimmed V and J ends, which lost 5 bases and 2 bases, there was a span of 13 bases. The CDR3 is 15 amino acids. Germline assignment: CDR1 SGHTA and CDR2 FQGNSA. The CDR3 DNA follows: TGTGCCAGCAGCGTCAGGGGTTCGGCCTACAATGAGCAGTTCTTC. Translating gives CASSVRGSAYNEQFF.

There are a few counts of this clone. The chain joins TRBV30 to TRBJ1-6; unclear D gene. Trimming stripped 1 base from V and 11 bases from J, with 9 bases between. Germline V gene sequence: CDR1 GTSNPN, CDR2 SVGIG (reference sequence). The CDR3 contains 12 residues. The CDR3 DNA is TGTGCCTGGAGTGATTCCGGAACACCCCTCCACTTT. Its protein is CAWSDSGTPLHF.

The rearrangement joins TRBV10-3 to TRBJ1-1; D unclear. The germline V gene encodes CDR1 ENHRY and CDR2 SYGVKD. The CDR3 is 12 residues long. The V gene lost 3 bases and the J gene lost 2 bases, with 4 bases spanning the gap. The CDR3 region is CAISDLNTEAFF. The CDR3 coding sequence is TGTGCCATCAGTGATTTAAACACTGAAGCTTTCTTT.

This clone was counted only a few times. This chain uses TRBV5-1 with TRBJ2-5, with 13 bases lining up with TRBD2. V shed 2 bases, J shed 4 bases, and the junction held 8 bases outside the gene matches. The CDR3 consists of 17 residues. Germline V CDR1 and CDR2: SGHRS, YFSETQ. The DNA of the CDR3 is TGCGCCAGCAGCTTAACTAGCGGGGGGGCGCTAGGAGAGACCCAGTACTTC. This translates into CASSLTSGGALGETQYF. The entire variable domain, with the rest obtained from reference TRBV5-1 and TRBJ2-5, is as follows: KAGVTQTPRYLIKTRGQQVTLSCSPISGHRSVSWYQQTPGQGLQFLFEYFSETQRNKGNFPGRFSGRQFSNSRSEMNVSTLELGDSALYLCASSLTSGGALGETQYFGPGTRLLVL.

This chain joins TRBV5-6 and TRBJ2-5; 8 bases match TRBD2. Germline assignment: CDR1 SGHDT and CDR2 YYEEEE. This CDR3 is 15 amino acids long. The V and J ends lost 2 bases and 2 bases, in that order; junction bases with no gene match: 5. The CDR3 DNA reads as TGTGCCAGCAGCTTTCTTAGCGGGGTTCAAGAGACCCAGTACTTC. It specifies CASSFLSGVQETQYF.

V gene TRBV9 combines with J gene TRBJ2-1, with 8 bases that match TRBD2. CDR1 is SGDLS and CDR2 is YYNGEE in the germline V gene. The CDR3 is 15 amino acids. The junction had 8 bases not matched to a gene; V was cut back by 3 bases and J by 6 bases. The CDR3 coding sequence is TGTGCCAGCAGCGGTACTAGCGGCCCACCCAATGAGCAGTTCTTC. This encodes CASSGTSGPPNEQFF.

The chain carries TRBV30 and TRBJ2-7, with TRBD2 matching 9 bases. Looked up from germline, CDR1 is GTSNPN and CDR2 is SVGIG (reference sequence). CDR3 size: 12 residues. J gave up 6 bases and V 4 bases, and 4 bases lay outside the gene matches. CDR3 coding DNA: TGTGCCTGGATTAGCGGGAGCGGCGAGCAGTACTTC. This encodes CAWISGSGEQYF. Together with reference TRBV30 and TRBJ2-7, the CDR3 gives the full variable domain: SQTIHQWPATLVQPVGSPLSLECTVEGTSNPNLYWYRQAAGRGLQLLFYSVGIGQISSEVPQNLSASRPQDRQFILSSKKLLLSDSGFYLCAWISGSGEQYFGPGTRLTVT.

The sample holds a few counts of this clone. The chain links TRBV6-6 to TRBJ1-6; D not resolved. Germline CDR1 is MNHNY and CDR2 is SVGAGI (reference sequence). CDR3 size: 15 residues. Trimming left V 5 bases short and J 8 bases short, with 16 bases between. CDR3 bases: TGTGCCAGCAGTCCGCCAAAGGGTCGGGATTCACCCCTCCACTTT. Translated, it gives CASSPPKGRDSPLHF.

This rearrangement joins TRBV2 to TRBJ1-5; TRBD1 matches at 7 bases. The CDR3 length is 15 residues. Germline lookup yields CDR1 SNHLY and CDR2 FYNNEI. V shed 6 bases, J shed 6 bases, and the junction held 11 bases outside the gene matches. The CDR3 DNA reads TGTGCCAGCAGGCCCCCCGGGACAGCGGGTCAGCCCCAGCATTTT. This codes for CASRPPGTAGQPQHF.

The CDR3 spells CASSLRAGGPGDTQYF. The CDR3, as DNA: TGTGCCAGCAGTTTAAGGGCGGGAGGGCCAGGCGATACGCAGTATTTT. This rearrangement joins TRBV27 to TRBJ2-3, with 9 positions matching TRBD2. The CDR3 length is 16 residues. Germline trimming cut 2 bases from V and 6 bases from J; bases unmatched to any gene: 9. Germline V gene data show CDR1 as MNHEY and CDR2 as SMNVEV (reference sequence).

V and J are TRBV29-1 and TRBJ2-3, with no clear D. Germline V gives CDR1 SQVTM, CDR2 ANQGSEA. V lost 0 bases and J 2 bases, leaving 9 bases between the germline ends. The CDR3 consists of 14 residues. The CDR3 sequence is CSVEDLQATDTQYF. CDR3 DNA: TGCAGCGTTGAAGATCTTCAGGCCACAGATACGCAGTATTTT.

This clone came up a few times. V and J are TRBV30 and TRBJ1-1; D is ambiguous. CDR3 length equals 16 residues. Trimming removed 1 base at V and 0 bases at J, with 15 bases between. Germline V gives CDR1 GTSNPN, CDR2 SVGIG (reference sequence). The CDR3 protein is CAWSGGESGVNTEAFF. The CDR3 DNA follows: TGTGCCTGGAGTGGTGGGGAGAGTGGGGTGAACACTGAAGCTTTCTTT.

This clone was counted once. This chain joins TRBV5-6 and TRBJ2-1; D is perhaps TRBD2 (6 bases). Germline lookup yields CDR1 SGHDT and CDR2 YYEEEE. V lost 0 bases to trimming and J lost 1 base, with 8 bases between them. This CDR3 region has 15 residues. The CDR3 DNA reads TGTGCCAGCAGCTTGGGCCTAGCGTCCTACAATGAGCAGTTCTTC. Protein: CASSLGLASYNEQFF. Combining the CDR3 with reference TRBV5-6 and TRBJ2-1 gives the whole variable domain DAGVTQSPTHLIKTRGQQVTLRCSPKSGHDTVSWYQQALGQGPQFIFQYYEEEERQRGNFPDRFSGHQFPNYSSELNVNALLLGDSALYLCASSLGLASYNEQFFGPGTRLTVL.

This clone has only a few counts. J is TRBJ1-6 and V is TRBV29-1; 8 bases line up with TRBD1. V was pared by 5 bases and J by 7 bases, with 4 bases of the junction left unmatched. The length of the CDR3 is 13 residues. CDR1 SQVTM and CDR2 ANQGSEA come from the germline V gene. CDR3 coding DNA: TGCAGCGTTCGGACAGGGACAAATTCACCCCTCCACTTT. Its translation is CSVRTGTNSPLHF.

This clone was found many times. The chain recombines TRBV21-1 with TRBJ2-6; TRBD1, the D gene given by the table, was not confirmed from the DNA. TRBV21-1 is a pseudogene locus. The CDR3 has 16 residues. CDR3 in DNA: TGTGCCAGCAGCAAAAAACAGGGATCTGGGGCCAACGTCCTGACTTTC. This sequence encodes CASSKKQGSGANVLTF.